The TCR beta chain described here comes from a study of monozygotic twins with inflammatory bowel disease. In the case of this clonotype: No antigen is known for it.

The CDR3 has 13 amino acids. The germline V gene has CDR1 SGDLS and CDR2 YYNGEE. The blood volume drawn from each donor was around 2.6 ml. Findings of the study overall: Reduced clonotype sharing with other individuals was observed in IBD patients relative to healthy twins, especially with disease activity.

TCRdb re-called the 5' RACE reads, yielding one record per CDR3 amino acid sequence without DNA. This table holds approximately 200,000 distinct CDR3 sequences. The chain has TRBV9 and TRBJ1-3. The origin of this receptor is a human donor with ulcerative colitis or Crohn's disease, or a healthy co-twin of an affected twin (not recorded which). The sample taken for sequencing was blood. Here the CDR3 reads CASSSFPGNTIYF.